Each of the 20 T cell receptor beta chains below was sequenced from the same sample in a study of T cells in Graves' hyperthyroidism and ophthalmopathy. Regions amplified from RNA transcripts were the TCR beta CDR3 regions. HTBI primers were used for first-round RT-PCR of the TCR CDR3. MiXCR, applied by TCRdb to the multiplex PCR reads, yields one record per CDR3 protein. The sample has fewer than 750,000 distinct CDR3 sequences; more than 45% are singletons. The sequenced sample consisted of peripheral blood or thyroid tissue (not recorded which). These receptors came from a woman aged 18-35 years with Graves' hyperthyroidism.

Many counts were recorded for this clonotype. V gene TRBV11-2 combines with J gene TRBJ1-2, with D unclear. Germline CDR1 SGHAT, CDR2 FQNNGV. The V gene lost 1 base and the J gene lost 3 bases, with 6 bases spanning the gap. This CDR3 has 13 amino acids. CDR3 DNA: TGTGCCAGCAGCTTAGGTCGGCACTATGGCTACACCTTC. It yields the protein CASSLGRHYGYTF.

The sample holds many counts of this clonotype. The gene calls are TRBV6-5 and TRBJ1-1, with D uncertain. There are 13 residues in the CDR3. Germline loops: CDR1 MNHEY, CDR2 SVGAGI. V gave up 6 bases and J gave up 2 bases, with 10 bases separating them. Here the CDR3 reads CASRKTVNTEAFF. Written as DNA, the CDR3 is TGTGCCAGCAGAAAGACGGTTAACACTGAAGCTTTCTTT.

The chain recombines TRBV6-2 or TRBV6-3 with TRBJ2-5; 9 bases match TRBD1. This CDR3 region has 14 residues. Losses at the gene ends were 5 bases for V and 5 bases for J; bases not matched to a gene: 6. In germline, CDR1 is MNHEY, CDR2 SVGEGT. DNA for the CDR3: TGTGCCAGCAGTCAGGACAGGGGAGTGGAGACCCAGTACTTC. Translation gives CASSQDRGVETQYF.

A few counts support this clonotype. The chain is built from TRBV24-1 and TRBJ2-1; TRBD2 matches at 9 bases. This CDR3 is built from 15 residues. The V and J ends lost 3 bases and 8 bases, in that order; junction bases with no gene match: 7. Germline V lookup: CDR1 KGHDR, CDR2 SFDVKD. The CDR3 bases are TGTGCCACCAGTGATCGGCTAGCGGGATACCATGAGCAGTTCTTC. As protein: CATSDRLAGYHEQFF.

This clonotype was observed at least ten times. The chain joins TRBV6-5 to TRBJ1-1, with D unresolved. Germline CDR1 and CDR2: MNHEY and SVGAGI. With 2 bases removed from V and 2 bases from J, the gap between germline ends came to 15 bases. The CDR3 is made up of 16 amino acids. CDR3: CASSYGPPAGNTEAFF. CDR3 sequence (DNA): TGTGCCAGCAGTTACGGCCCCCCAGCGGGTAACACTGAAGCTTTCTTT.

This clonotype was counted ten times or more. This chain uses TRBV12-5 with TRBJ1-4; 7 bases fit TRBD1. V shed 1 base and J 4 bases; nucleotides not matched to a gene: 9. Germline assignment: CDR1 LGHNT and CDR2 FRNRAP. CDR3 length: 17 residues. In nucleotides, the CDR3 is TGTGCTAGTGGTTTGGCCTTAGACAGGGCATATAATGAAAAACTGTTTTTT. It specifies CASGLALDRAYNEKLFF.

At least ten counts were recorded for this clonotype. V is TRBV7-9 and J is TRBJ1-4, with unresolved D. Between the trimmed V and J ends, which lost 5 bases and 12 bases, there was a span of 10 bases. Germline V gene sequence: CDR1 SEHNR, CDR2 FQNEAQ (reference sequence). CDR3 length: 11 residues. CDR3 DNA sequence: TGTGCCAGCAGCCGGGCAGGACAACTGTTTTTT. It is translated as CASSRAGQLFF.

CDR3 sequence: CASSEGRGPLHF. For the CDR3, the DNA is TGTGCCAGCAGTGAAGGGAGAGGACCCCTCCACTTT. The chain recombines TRBV2 with TRBJ1-6; unclear D gene. The CDR3 extends over 12 amino acids. V lost 1 base, J lost 12 bases, and 7 bases lay in between. Per the germline V gene, CDR1 is SNHLY and CDR2 is FYNNEI.

V gene TRBV13 combines with J gene TRBJ1-5; D ambiguous. The CDR3 contains 12 residues. V was pared by 1 base and J by 14 bases, with 12 bases between. Germline V gene data show CDR1 as PRHDT and CDR2 as FYEKMQ (reference sequence). CDR3 residues: CASSLVGGYEHF. The CDR3 DNA reads as TGTGCCAGCAGCTTAGTGGGAGGATACGAGCATTTT.

This clonotype was counted at least ten times. The chain is built from TRBV14 and TRBJ2-2; 7 nucleotides agree with TRBD2. V trimming: 6 bases; J trimming: 4 bases; junction bases outside the gene matches: 8. The germline CDR1 and CDR2 sequences are SGHDN and FVKESK. The CDR3 is 15 residues long. CDR3 sequence reads: CASSYRAGFTGELFF. The CDR3 DNA sequence: TGTGCCAGCAGTTACAGAGCGGGGTTCACCGGGGAGCTGTTTTTT.

This clonotype was found once. The V gene is TRBV2, the J gene TRBJ2-5; D gene ambiguous. Trimming left V 4 bases short and J 1 base short, with 10 bases between. Germline CDR1 reads SNHLY; CDR2 reads FYNNEI. This CDR3 spans 14 amino acids. The CDR3: CASSVGLGQETQYF. CDR3 bases: TGTGCCAGCAGTGTGGGTTTGGGCCAAGAGACCCAGTACTTC.

The CDR3 nucleotides are TGTGCCAGTGCCCCGGGACAGGGGCATCAGCCCCAGCATTTT. Protein product: CASAPGQGHQPQHF. The V call is TRBV2, the J call TRBJ1-5; 10 bases are a match to TRBD1. Germline-derived CDR1 and CDR2 are SNHLY and FYNNEI. V gave up 9 bases and J gave up 5 bases; unmatched junction bases: 7. The CDR3 consists of 14 residues. The complete variable domain, with remaining parts taken from reference TRBV2 and TRBJ1-5, reads EPEVTQTPSHQVTQMGQEVILRCVPISNHLYFYWYRQILGQKVEFLVSFYNNEISEKSEIFDDQFSVERPDGSNFTLKIRSTKLEDSAMYFCASAPGQGHQPQHFGDGTRLSIL.

V is TRBV7-8 and J is TRBJ2-2; the match to TRBD2 covers 10 bases. Germline lookup yields CDR1 SGHVS and CDR2 FQNEAQ. CDR3 length: 14 residues. The trim removed 3 bases at V and 8 bases at J, leaving 3 bases unmatched. The chain's CDR3 is CASSLPGLAGELFF. The CDR3 bases are TGTGCCAGCAGCTTGCCGGGACTAGCGGGGGAGCTGTTTTTT.

The rearrangement links TRBV7-6 to TRBJ1-6; weak D call: TRBD1 (6 bases). V dropped 5 bases and J dropped 5 bases, with 13 bases sitting between them. This CDR3 has 15 amino acids. CDR1 is SGHVS, CDR2 FNYEAQ, per germline. The CDR3 protein is CASSQLQGNNSPLHF. The CDR3 DNA is TGTGCCAGCAGCCAATTACAGGGCAATAATTCACCCCTCCACTTT.

This clonotype was recorded many times. V and J are TRBV20-1 and TRBJ1-1, with D possibly matching TRBD1 (6 bases). This CDR3 spans 13 amino acids. The germline gives CDR1 DFQATT, CDR2 SNEGSKA (reference sequence). V was pared by 6 bases and J by 1 base, with 12 bases between. DNA of the CDR3: TGCAGTGCCACTGGGACATCGAACACTGAAGCTTTCTTT. It yields the protein CSATGTSNTEAFF.

This clonotype was picked up many times. The chain employs TRBV5-5 and TRBJ1-6; maybe TRBD1 (6 bases). The CDR3 runs to 14 residues. V was cut by 4 bases and J by 7 bases, with 12 bases left in between. The germline CDR1 and CDR2 sequences are SGHKS and YYEKEE (reference sequence). CDR3 loop: CASSNDRLNSPLHF. The CDR3 bases are TGTGCCAGCAGCAACGACAGGTTAAATTCACCCCTCCACTTT.

The chain joins TRBV2 to TRBJ2-7; D is ambiguous. The CDR3 loop spans 13 amino acids. The germline CDR1 and CDR2 sequences are SNHLY and FYNNEI. V lost 11 bases to trimming and J lost 3 bases, with 17 bases between them. CDR3 amino acids: CAWSPPNSYEQYF. DNA of the CDR3: TGTGCCTGGAGCCCCCCCAACAGCTACGAGCAGTACTTC.

This clonotype was counted many times. The chain joins TRBV10-3 to TRBJ2-7; the match to TRBD2 covers 8 bases. The CDR3 runs 15 residues. Germline V gene lookup returns CDR1 ENHRY and CDR2 SYGVKD. V was pared by 4 bases and J by 0 bases, with 5 bases of the junction left unmatched. CDR3 DNA sequence: TGTGCCATCAGTGGCCCCAGCGGGAGCTCCTACGAGCAGTACTTC. Its translation: CAISGPSGSSYEQYF.

This clonotype has ten or more counts. The genes are TRBV5-1 and TRBJ1-1, with 7 bases that match TRBD1. Trimming removed 7 bases from V and 1 base from J; junction bases left unmatched: 10. CDR3 length: 15 residues. The germline V gene has CDR1 SGHRS and CDR2 YFSETQ. The CDR3 loop is CASRFRQGANTEAFF. CDR3 DNA: TGCGCCAGCCGTTTTCGACAGGGAGCGAACACTGAAGCTTTCTTT.

This clonotype was detected only once. The genes are TRBV15 and TRBJ1-5; D is uncertain. The CDR3 length is 19 residues. With 7 bases removed from V and 5 bases from J, the gap between germline ends came to 30 bases. Germline loops: CDR1 LNHNV, CDR2 YYDKDF (reference sequence). CDR3 DNA: TGTGCCACCACGACGGTCCAGACTAGGTTGGGCACCGGGGATCAGCCCCAGCATTTT. It encodes CATTTVQTRLGTGDQPQHF. Based on the CDR3 plus reference TRBV15 and TRBJ1-5, the full variable domain is DAMVIQNPRYQVTQFGKPVTLSCSQTLNHNVMYWYQQKSSQAPKLLFHYYDKDFNNEADTPDNFQSRRPNTSFCFLDIRSPGLGDTAMYLCATTTVQTRLGTGDQPQHFGDGTRLSIL.